This TCR beta chain was captured in a study of long-term antiretroviral therapy in people with HIV. Study-level findings and limits: Those clones which expanded before ART made up the dominant part of the repertoire at all time points.

As for this clone: Its specificity is not known.

Survey-level immunoSEQ v3.0 assays were run. Profiled with immunoSEQ multiplex PCR; TCRdb holds only in-frame clones, not every one. Of about 48,000 clones listed, roughly 80% are singletons. V lost 7 bases and J lost 0, with 15 bases in between. The length of the CDR3 is 14 residues. Germline-derived CDR1 and CDR2 are SQVTM and ANQGSEA. This material consisted of unsorted PBMCs, taken 0.8 years after starting antiretroviral therapy. The chain is built from TRBV29-1 and TRBJ1-2; no clear D. This receptor was obtained from a woman between 18 and 29 years old with HIV. CDR3 protein: CSAVEDVANYGYTF. DNA for the CDR3: TGCAGCGCTGTCGAAGACGTGGCTAACTATGGCTACACCTTC.